Detailed here is one T cell receptor beta chain. Study members were between about 18 and 95 years old and lived in roughly 24 US regions. Grouping used clinical history reported by participants in a survey and questionnaire. The data were taken from a study of blood T cell repertoires in COVID-19. About the study: Both acute and convalescent COVID-19 samples were obtained from the United States, Italy and Spain.

Study processing details: Researchers report that nucleated cell counts were estimated from reference gene primer amplification. Sequencing was performed with immunoSEQ multiplex PCR; in TCRdb, only in-frame clones are kept and a portion is missing. The DNA gave D and trimming, while V, J and clone size come from that table. This sample carries 150,000 to 200,000 clones, around 81% of them seen once, and the ten largest clones take less than 6%. This CDR3 is 14 amino acids long. V lost 6 bases and J lost 3, with 13 bases in between. Germline lookup yields CDR1 SNHLY and CDR2 FYNNEI. This TCR was recovered from a man aged 35 to 55 who had recovered from COVID-19. The chain couples TRBV2 to TRBJ2-3, with D perhaps TRBD1 (5 bases). The sample consisted of PBMCs or T cells enriched from blood (not recorded which). The CDR3 nucleotides read TGTGCCAGCAGCCCCCATAGACAGACAGATACGCAGTATTTT. The encoded protein is CASSPHRQTDTQYF.